The 5 T cell receptor beta chains presented below share a single source sample, sequenced in a study of blood T cells in healthy people across ages. For the second PCR, which ran for roughly 7 to 11 cycles, a sample-barcoded 5' primer and a J-beta primer mix were used. TCRdb analysed the 5' RACE reads with MiXCR anew, one entry per CDR3 protein. The table includes about 800,000 distinct CDR3 sequences, 25% detected once. These data were likewise used in another study, on T cells of mothers and their children.

The source material was blood. The receptors derive from a boy between 10 and 17 years old in good health.

This clonotype came up once. This chain connects TRBV5-6 to TRBJ2-1, with TRBD2 identical over 7 bases. The ends lost 1 base at V and 6 bases at J; junction bases unmatched: 13. The length of the CDR3 is 17 residues. Germline CDR1 SGHDT, CDR2 YYEEEE. As DNA, the CDR3 is TGTGCCAGCAGCTTGCCGGGACTAAAGCCGGGCGCCAATGAGCAGTTCTTC. Translated: CASSLPGLKPGANEQFF. The full variable domain, with the rest looked up from reference TRBV5-6 and TRBJ2-1, is DAGVTQSPTHLIKTRGQQVTLRCSPKSGHDTVSWYQQALGQGPQFIFQYYEEEERQRGNFPDRFSGHQFPNYSSELNVNALLLGDSALYLCASSLPGLKPGANEQFFGPGTRLTVL.

The table lists this clonotype with a few counts. The CDR3 nucleotides are TGCGCCAGCAGCCAGGGACAGGGGGCTTTTAATGAAAAACTGTTTTTT. Translated, it gives CASSQGQGAFNEKLFF. The chain links TRBV4-3 to TRBJ1-4; 12 bases are a match to TRBD1. Germline CDR1 LGHNA, CDR2 YSLEER. J lost 4 bases, V lost 3 bases, and 3 bases had no gene match. This CDR3 spans 16 amino acids.

This clonotype came up a few times. The chain couples TRBV20-1 to TRBJ2-3; TRBD2 matches at 8 bases. The CDR3 is made up of 16 amino acids. Trimming at V came to 1 base and at J to 11 bases, leaving 17 bases not matched to a gene. Germline V gene sequence: CDR1 DFQATT, CDR2 SNEGSKA (reference sequence). The CDR3 region has the DNA TGCAGTGCTAGAGTGAACCGGGACGTAAGCGGGAGTCAGCAGTATTTT. Its translation is CSARVNRDVSGSQQYF.

This clonotype was seen a handful of times. The chain couples TRBV2 to TRBJ2-7; D unclear. This CDR3 is 13 amino acids long. V was shortened by 4 bases and J by 5 bases, with 12 bases between the two germline ends. Germline V gene lookup returns CDR1 SNHLY and CDR2 FYNNEI. The CDR3 region has the DNA TGTGCCAGCAGTGTCCTGGTGGGGAACGAGCAGTACTTC. The encoded protein is CASSVLVGNEQYF.

The rearrangement links TRBV6-5 to TRBJ1-4, with a tentative D call TRBD1 (6 bases). The germline V gene encodes CDR1 MNHEY and CDR2 SVGAGI. Trimming shortened V by 5 bases and J by 2 bases, and 12 bases separated the two germline ends. The CDR3 runs to 15 residues. The CDR3 sequence: CASSNTGYTNEKLFF. For the CDR3, the DNA is TGTGCCAGCAGTAATACAGGGTATACTAATGAAAAACTGTTTTTT.